The present T cell receptor (beta chain) was sequenced within a study of PD-1 blockade in classical Hodgkin lymphoma. The assay was immunoSEQ multiplex PCR, and TCRdb's table has in-frame clones only and misses some. The sample contains fewer than 110,000 clones, around 89% of which appear only once. The CDR3 is 12 amino acids. Trimming pared 7 bases from V and 2 bases from J, leaving 9 bases between. Germline-derived CDR1 and CDR2 are MNHEY and SVGAGI. In its sample, this clone was seen once. No antigen is known for it. Notes on the study in general: Although disease activity or prior therapy may be involved, causes of the repertoire differences remain undefined. According to reports, newly diagnosed patients had lower baseline TCR diversity than healthy donors, and relapsed/refractory patients had lower baseline TCR diversity still. Significantly greater TCR diversity emerged by C4D1 in CD4+ cells but not CD8+ cells. Diversity similar to that of newly diagnosed patients was seen at baseline in complete responders.

Each patient experienced a relapse that followed autologous stem cell transplantation, and brentuximab vedotin exposure varied. The material was peripheral blood mononuclear cells (PBMCs), obtained before the second cycle of nivolumab. The clonotype was recovered from a human donor with classical Hodgkin lymphoma. The rearrangement links TRBV6-5 to TRBJ2-7, with D unresolved. CDR3 nucleotide sequence: TGTGCCAGCAAGACCGGAACCTACGAGCAGTACTTC. Its translation: CASKTGTYEQYF.